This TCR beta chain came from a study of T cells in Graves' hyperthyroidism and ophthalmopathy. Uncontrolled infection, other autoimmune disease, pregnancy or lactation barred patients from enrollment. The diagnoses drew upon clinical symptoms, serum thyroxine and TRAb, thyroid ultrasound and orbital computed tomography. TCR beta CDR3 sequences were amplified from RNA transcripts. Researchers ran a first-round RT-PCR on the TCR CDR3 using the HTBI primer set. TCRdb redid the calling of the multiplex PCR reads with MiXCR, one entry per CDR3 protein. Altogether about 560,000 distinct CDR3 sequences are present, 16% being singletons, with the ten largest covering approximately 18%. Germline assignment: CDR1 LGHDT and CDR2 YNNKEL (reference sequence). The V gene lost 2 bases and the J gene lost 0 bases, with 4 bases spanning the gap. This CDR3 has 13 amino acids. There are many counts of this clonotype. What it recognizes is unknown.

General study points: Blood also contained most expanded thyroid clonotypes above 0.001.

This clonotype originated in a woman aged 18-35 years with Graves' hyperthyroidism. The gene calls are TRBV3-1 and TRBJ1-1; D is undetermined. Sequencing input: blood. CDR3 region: CASSQKMNTEAFF. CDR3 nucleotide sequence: TGTGCCAGCAGCCAAAAAATGAACACTGAAGCTTTCTTT.